Listed here are 17 T cell receptor beta chains from one sample, sequenced in a study of blood T cells in healthy people across ages. For the second PCR, which ran for about 6 to 12 cycles, a sample-barcoded 5' primer and a J-beta primer mix were used. TCRdb re-analysed the 5' RACE reads in MiXCR, keeping a single row per CDR3 protein. The sample consists of roughly 680,000 distinct CDR3 sequences, 52% of them appearing once. Source material: blood. These receptors were collected from an elderly woman in good health.

The chain employs TRBV5-1 and TRBJ2-4; D not certain. There are 13 residues in the CDR3. Germline V CDR1 and CDR2: SGHRS, YFSETQ. The germline V and J ends were trimmed by 7 bases and 2 bases, with 10 bases remaining between them. CDR3 bases: TGCGCCAGCTCTTTTTTAACCAAAAACATTCAGTACTTC. Its protein product is CASSFLTKNIQYF. Filled out from reference TRBV5-1 and TRBJ2-4, the complete variable domain reads KAGVTQTPRYLIKTRGQQVTLSCSPISGHRSVSWYQQTPGQGLQFLFEYFSETQRNKGNFPGRFSGRQFSNSRSEMNVSTLELGDSALYLCASSFLTKNIQYFGAGTRLSVL.

The rearrangement uses TRBV12-5 and TRBJ2-1; TRBD2 matches 8 bases. This CDR3 is built from 16 residues. The V segment lost 4 bases and the J segment 7 bases; nucleotides outside the gene matches: 12. The germline CDR1 and CDR2 sequences are LGHNT and FRNRAP. CDR3 in amino acids: CASGSQPGGGLNEQFF. Here the CDR3 DNA reads TGTGCTAGTGGTTCCCAACCTGGCGGGGGGTTGAATGAGCAGTTCTTC.

The chain links TRBV5-1 to TRBJ2-3, with TRBD2 matching over 11 bases. V gave up 1 base and J gave up 6 bases; unmatched junction bases: 4. Germline V gives CDR1 SGHRS, CDR2 YFSETQ. The CDR3 consists of 15 residues. CDR3 region: CASSLTSGSVDTQYF. The CDR3, as DNA: TGCGCCAGCAGCTTGACTAGCGGGAGTGTTGATACGCAGTATTTT.

The chain uses TRBV20-1 and TRBJ1-1; the D is unclear. CDR3 length equals 15 residues. CDR1 and CDR2 (germline): DFQATT, SNEGSKA (reference sequence). The V end was cut by 5 bases, the J end by 4 bases, with 20 bases between. Written as DNA, the CDR3 is TGCAGTGCTGCTAAGGCAGGCGGGTGGGCCACTGAAGCTTTCTTT. It is translated as CSAAKAGGWATEAFF.

The V call is TRBV5-1, the J call TRBJ2-5; TRBD2 matches at 8 bases. The germline CDR1 and CDR2 sequences are SGHRS and YFSETQ. This CDR3 has 16 amino acids. Trimming cost V 4 bases and J 4 bases; bases outside gene matches: 12. The CDR3, as DNA: TGCGCCAGCAGCCCGCCCGCGACGGGGGGGCGAGAGACCCAGTACTTC. Its translation is CASSPPATGGRETQYF.

The CDR3 bases are TGTGCCAGCAGTTCAGGGGATTCTGGAAACACCATATATTTT. Translated, it gives CASSSGDSGNTIYF. V gene TRBV12-3 or TRBV12-4 combines with J gene TRBJ1-3, with TRBD1 as a possible D gene (6 bases). Trimming pared 4 bases from V and 1 base from J, leaving 8 bases between. The CDR3 sequence is 14 residues long.

V and J are TRBV15 and TRBJ2-7; 10 nucleotides match TRBD2. Trimming at V came to 3 bases and at J to 1 base, leaving 12 bases not matched to a gene. From germline, CDR1 is LNHNV and CDR2 YYDKDF (reference sequence). CDR3 length equals 18 residues. As DNA, the CDR3 is TGTGCCACCAGCAGGGGACTACACGGGACTAGCGCTTCCTACGAGCAGTACTTC. It is translated as CATSRGLHGTSASYEQYF. Full variable domain (remainder filled in from reference TRBV15 and TRBJ2-7): DAMVIQNPRYQVTQFGKPVTLSCSQTLNHNVMYWYQQKSSQAPKLLFHYYDKDFNNEADTPDNFQSRRPNTSFCFLDIRSPGLGDTAMYLCATSRGLHGTSASYEQYFGPGTRLTVT.

Remarks on this clonotype: A much larger clone differs from this one at a single base, so this may be a read error. This rearrangement joins TRBV29-1 to TRBJ2-1; TRBD1 might be the D (6 bases). Between the trimmed V and J ends, which lost 5 bases and 0 bases, there was a span of 20 bases. The CDR3 is 17 residues long. Looked up from germline, CDR1 is SQVTM and CDR2 is ANQGSEA. CDR3 sequence (DNA): TGCAGCGTTATGGGGACATTGATTGGATGCTCCTACAATGAGCAGTTCTTC. Protein sequence: CSVMGTLIGCSYNEQFF.

This chain connects TRBV20-1 to TRBJ2-3; a weak D match, TRBD1 (6 bases). The CDR3 extends over 15 amino acids. The V and J ends lost 5 bases and 0 bases respectively, with 15 bases between them. Germline V gene sequence: CDR1 DFQATT, CDR2 SNEGSKA (reference sequence). The chain's CDR3 is CSAGLTGSSTDTQYF. The CDR3 bases are TGCAGTGCTGGCCTGACAGGCTCCAGCACAGATACGCAGTATTTT.

As concerns this clonotype: This may come from a read error, since a much larger clone is one base off. CDR3 coding DNA: TGCAGCGTTGAAGCCAGGGGCACAGATACGCGGTATTTT. It codes for CSVEARGTDTRYF. The chain recombines TRBV29-1 with TRBJ2-3; D may be TRBD1 (6 bases). The CDR3 is 13 amino acids. Per the germline V gene, CDR1 is SQVTM and CDR2 is ANQGSEA.

The rearrangement joins TRBV5-1 to TRBJ2-7; 11 nucleotides align to TRBD2. Germline V gives CDR1 SGHRS, CDR2 YFSETQ. The CDR3 is 21 amino acids. Trimming took 4 bases from V and 3 from J; bases not matched to a gene: 24. CDR3 nucleotides: TGCGCCAGCAGCGGGCCCTCGGAGCCCGGGACTAGCGGAGGGGGTTTCTACGAGCAGTACTTC. It specifies CASSGPSEPGTSGGGFYEQYF.

This clonotype was seen many times. V and J are TRBV29-1 and TRBJ2-5; D ambiguous. CDR3 size: 11 residues. V was shortened by 4 bases and J by 5 bases, with 8 bases between the two germline ends. Germline lookup yields CDR1 SQVTM and CDR2 ANQGSEA. The CDR3 spells CSVGVVETQYF. The CDR3 DNA sequence: TGCAGCGTTGGAGTGGTGGAGACCCAGTACTTC. The full variable domain, its missing parts supplied by reference TRBV29-1 and TRBJ2-5, is SAVISQKPSRDICQRGTSLTIQCQVDSQVTMMFWYRQQPGQSLTLIATANQGSEATYESGFVIDKFPISRPNLTFSTLTVSNMSPEDSSIYLCSVGVVETQYFGPGTRLLVL.

V is TRBV20-1 and J is TRBJ2-1, with 9 bases aligning to TRBD2. J lost 3 bases, V lost 2 bases, and 8 bases had no gene match. The CDR3 is 16 residues long. Germline V gives CDR1 DFQATT, CDR2 SNEGSKA (reference sequence). The CDR3 nucleotides are TGCAGTGCTAGACACGGTAGCGGGGGTTACTACAATGAGCAGTTCTTC. Amino acid sequence: CSARHGSGGYYNEQFF.

V is TRBV4-2 and J is TRBJ2-1, with TRBD2 matching over 10 bases. This CDR3 spans 15 amino acids. CDR1 and CDR2 from the germline V gene are LGHNA and YNFKEQ. V shed 4 bases and J 12 bases; nucleotides not matched to a gene: 12. The CDR3 sequence: CASSPSAGGPPGQFF. The CDR3, as DNA: TGTGCCAGCAGCCCATCAGCGGGAGGGCCCCCTGGGCAGTTCTTC.

The sample holds a few counts of this clonotype. The chain has TRBV20-1 and TRBJ1-6; a weak D match, TRBD1 (5 bases). Germline V gene sequence: CDR1 DFQATT, CDR2 SNEGSKA (reference sequence). V was cut by 0 bases and J by 0 bases, with 12 bases left in between. This CDR3 spans 17 amino acids. The CDR3 nucleotides are TGCAGTGCTAGAGATACAGGTAGCAGCTCCTATAATTCACCCCTCCACTTT. Its translation: CSARDTGSSSYNSPLHF.

The V gene is TRBV4-1, the J gene TRBJ1-1, with D tentatively TRBD1 (5 bases). Germline CDR1 reads MGHRA; CDR2 reads YSYEKL. The CDR3 consists of 12 residues. V was trimmed by 0 bases and J by 10 bases, leaving 9 bases between them. CDR3 nucleotides: TGCGCCAGCAGCCAAGATATCGGGGCAGCTTTCTTT. Encoded protein: CASSQDIGAAFF.

This clonotype was recorded many times. The chain uses TRBV12-3 or TRBV12-4 and TRBJ2-1; D is ambiguous. V lost 7 bases and J lost 3, with 13 bases in between. CDR3 length equals 14 residues. In DNA form, the CDR3 reads TGTGCCAGCACCCTGAGTCTTTACTACAATGAGCAGTTCTTC. Its translation: CASTLSLYYNEQFF.